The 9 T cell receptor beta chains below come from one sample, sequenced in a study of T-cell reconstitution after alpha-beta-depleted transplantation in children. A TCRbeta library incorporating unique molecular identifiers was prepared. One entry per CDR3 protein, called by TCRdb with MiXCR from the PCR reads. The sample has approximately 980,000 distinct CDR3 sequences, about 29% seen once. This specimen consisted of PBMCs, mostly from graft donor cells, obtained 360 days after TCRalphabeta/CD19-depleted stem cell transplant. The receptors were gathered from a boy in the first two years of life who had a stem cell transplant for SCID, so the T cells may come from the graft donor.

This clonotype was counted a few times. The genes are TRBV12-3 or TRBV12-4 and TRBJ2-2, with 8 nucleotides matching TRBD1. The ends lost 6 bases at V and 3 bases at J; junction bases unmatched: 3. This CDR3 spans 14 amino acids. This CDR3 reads CASSQGADTGELFF. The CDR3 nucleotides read TGTGCCAGCAGCCAGGGGGCAGACACCGGGGAGCTGTTTTTT.

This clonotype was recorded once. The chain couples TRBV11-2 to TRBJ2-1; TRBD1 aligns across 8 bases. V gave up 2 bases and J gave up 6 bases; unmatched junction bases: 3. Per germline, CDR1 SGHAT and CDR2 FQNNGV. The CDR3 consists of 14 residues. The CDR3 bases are TGTGCCAGCAGCTTACAGGGGGCGGTCAATGAGCAGTTCTTC. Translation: CASSLQGAVNEQFF.

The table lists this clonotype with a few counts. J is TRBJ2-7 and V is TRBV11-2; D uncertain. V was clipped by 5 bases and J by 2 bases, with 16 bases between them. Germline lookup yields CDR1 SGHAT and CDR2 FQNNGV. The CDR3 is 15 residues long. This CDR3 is CASSRRIRDPYEQYF. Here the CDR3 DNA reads TGTGCCAGCAGCCGACGGATTAGAGATCCCTACGAGCAGTACTTC.

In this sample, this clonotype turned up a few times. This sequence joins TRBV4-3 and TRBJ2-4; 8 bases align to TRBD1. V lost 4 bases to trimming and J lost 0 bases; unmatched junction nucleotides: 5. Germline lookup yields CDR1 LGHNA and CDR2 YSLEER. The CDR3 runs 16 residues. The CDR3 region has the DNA TGCGCCAGCAGCCCGGACAGGGAGGCAGCCAAAAACATTCAGTACTTC. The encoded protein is CASSPDREAAKNIQYF.

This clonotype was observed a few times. The CDR3: CATSRGSLLAGGRQETQYF. The CDR3 region has the DNA TGTGCCACCAGCAGAGGGTCCCTGCTAGCGGGGGGGCGGCAAGAGACCCAGTACTTC. This sequence joins TRBV15 and TRBJ2-5; 12 positions agree with TRBD2. The CDR3 sequence is 19 residues long. Germline V gene lookup returns CDR1 LNHNV and CDR2 YYDKDF (reference sequence). V dropped 1 base and J dropped 2; count of bases not matched to a gene: 11.

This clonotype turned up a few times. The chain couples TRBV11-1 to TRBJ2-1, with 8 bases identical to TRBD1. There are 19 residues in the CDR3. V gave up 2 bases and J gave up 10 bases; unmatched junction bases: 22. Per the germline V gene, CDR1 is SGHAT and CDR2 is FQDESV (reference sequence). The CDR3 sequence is CASSLKDRAVGEGDREQFF. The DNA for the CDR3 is TGTGCCAGCAGCTTAAAGGACAGGGCGGTGGGGGAAGGAGATCGGGAGCAGTTCTTC.

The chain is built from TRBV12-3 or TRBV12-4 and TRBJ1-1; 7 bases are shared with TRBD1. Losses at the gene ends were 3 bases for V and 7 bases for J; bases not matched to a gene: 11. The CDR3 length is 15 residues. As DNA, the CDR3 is TGTGCCAGCAGTTTGGGGCAGGGGGTGCAAAGTGAAGCTTTCTTT. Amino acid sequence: CASSLGQGVQSEAFF.

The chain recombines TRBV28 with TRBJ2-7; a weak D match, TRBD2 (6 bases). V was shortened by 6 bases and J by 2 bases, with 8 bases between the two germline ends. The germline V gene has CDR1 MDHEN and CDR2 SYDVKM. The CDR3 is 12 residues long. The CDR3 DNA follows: TGTGCCAGCAGGGAGGGCCCCTACGAGCAGTACTTC. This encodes CASREGPYEQYF.

The CDR3 nucleotides read TGCGCCAGCAGCGCCCTAGCGGACCTGAACACCGGGGAGCTGTTTTTT. Translation: CASSALADLNTGELFF. The rearrangement links TRBV5-1 to TRBJ2-2, with 7 nucleotides matching TRBD2. This CDR3 has 16 amino acids. Unmatched junction bases numbered 7, after V lost 4 bases and J lost 1 base. The germline CDR1 and CDR2 sequences are SGHRS and YFSETQ.